The 20 T cell receptor beta chains below come from one sample, sequenced in a study of blood T cell repertoires in COVID-19. Profiling relied on immunoSEQ multiplex PCR, and the TCRdb table lists in-frame clones only, not all of them. The sample comprises roughly 81,000 clones, approximately 90% of which are singletons, and around 10% rests with the top ten. The sequenced material came from peripheral blood. These receptors all come from a man aged 65 to 79 with active or convalescent COVID-19.

The rearrangement links TRBV5-4 to TRBJ1-3, with a tentative D call TRBD1 (6 bases). Looked up from germline, CDR1 is SGHNT and CDR2 is YYREEE (reference sequence). This CDR3 has 17 residues. The V gene lost 4 bases and the J gene lost 4 bases, with 21 bases spanning the gap. CDR3 sequence reads: CASSPAENRARGNTIYF. As DNA, the CDR3 is TGTGCCAGCAGCCCCGCCGAAAACAGGGCGCGAGGAAACACCATATATTTT.

The chain couples TRBV4-1 to TRBJ1-1; TRBD1 matches 7 bases. After removal of 1 base from V and 2 bases from J, the junction contained 4 bases not matched to a gene. The germline gives CDR1 MGHRA, CDR2 YSYEKL. The CDR3 totals 15 residues. This CDR3 is CASSQAAGGNTEAFF. The CDR3 region has the DNA TGCGCCAGCAGCCAAGCGGCAGGGGGTAACACTGAAGCTTTCTTT.

J is TRBJ2-3 and V is TRBV3-1 (or the pseudogene TRBV3-2), with a tentative D call TRBD2 (6 bases). V shed 2 bases and J shed 4 bases, with 13 bases lying between them. The length of the CDR3 is 15 residues. Germline CDR1 is LGHDT and CDR2 is YNNKEL (reference sequence). CDR3 coding DNA: TGTGCCAGCAGCCAACTCGCGGGGTCCCCAGATACGCAGTATTTT. This encodes CASSQLAGSPDTQYF.

CDR3 region: CASSSERHYGYTF. The CDR3 coding sequence is TGTGCCAGCAGCTCGGAGAGACACTATGGCTACACCTTC. The rearrangement uses TRBV7-2 and TRBJ1-2; the D is unclear. Germline CDR1 and CDR2: SGHTA and FQGNSA. V lost 4 bases, J lost 3 bases, and 9 bases lay in between. The CDR3 totals 13 residues.

Written as DNA, the CDR3 is TGTGCCAGCAGCGCAACCCGGACAGGGGCTGGAGAGACCCAGTACTTC. Translation: CASSATRTGAGETQYF. The chain couples TRBV5-4 to TRBJ2-5, with 9 bases lining up with TRBD1. The germline V gene has CDR1 SGHNT and CDR2 YYREEE (reference sequence). The CDR3 is 16 residues long. The V segment lost 4 bases and the J segment 4 bases; nucleotides outside the gene matches: 11.

This clone appeared a single time. The chain employs TRBV5-6 and TRBJ1-5; D is possibly TRBD1 (6 bases). The CDR3 covers 14 residues. Germline V gives CDR1 SGHDT, CDR2 YYEEEE. V was clipped by 1 base and J by 5 bases, with 10 bases between them. DNA for the CDR3: TGTGCCAGCAGCTTGTCGGGGGGCGATCAGCCCCAGCATTTT. Amino acids: CASSLSGGDQPQHF.

This rearrangement joins TRBV7-9 to TRBJ1-4, with D unclear. V gave up 1 base and J gave up 8 bases, with 11 bases separating them. The length of the CDR3 is 14 residues. CDR1 SEHNR and CDR2 FQNEAQ come from the germline V gene (reference sequence). The DNA of the CDR3 is TGTGCCAGCAGCTTAGAAACGAGAGGGGAAAAACTGTTTTTT. As protein: CASSLETRGEKLFF.

This sequence joins TRBV6-6 and TRBJ2-1, with TRBD2 matching 8 bases. The V segment lost 0 bases and the J segment 7 bases; nucleotides outside the gene matches: 8. Germline V gives CDR1 MNHNY, CDR2 SVGAGI (reference sequence). CDR3 size: 16 residues. Here the CDR3 DNA reads TGTGCCAGCAGTTACTCCCCTGCGGGGGGCCAGAATGAGCAGTTCTTC. This translates into CASSYSPAGGQNEQFF.

This chain links TRBV24-1 with TRBJ2-3; 7 bases are a match to TRBD2. V shed 7 bases and J 1 base; nucleotides not matched to a gene: 7. The CDR3 has 15 residues. CDR1 is KGHDR and CDR2 is SFDVKD in the germline V gene. The CDR3 is CATRGGVSGTDTQYF. CDR3 DNA: TGTGCCACCAGGGGAGGGGTTTCGGGCACAGATACGCAGTATTTT.

This chain joins TRBV24-1 and TRBJ2-3; TRBD1 aligns across 10 bases. The CDR3 spans 15 residues. J lost 4 bases, V lost 0 bases, and 0 bases had no gene match. Germline CDR1 KGHDR, CDR2 SFDVKD. CDR3 nucleotides: TGTGCCACCAGTGATTTGGGGACAGGGGCAGATACGCAGTATTTT. It translates to CATSDLGTGADTQYF.

The J gene is TRBJ1-1, the V gene TRBV5-4; maybe TRBD1 (5 bases). This CDR3 is 14 amino acids long. The V gene's germline CDR1 is SGHNT and CDR2 YYREEE (reference sequence). The V end was cut by 1 base, the J end by 5 bases, with 12 bases between. The chain's CDR3 is CASSLYGGVTEAFF. CDR3 in DNA: TGTGCCAGCAGCTTGTACGGGGGGGTTACTGAAGCTTTCTTT.

This chain links TRBV6-5 with TRBJ2-3; 8 bases map to TRBD1. J was trimmed by 8 bases and V by 2 bases; bases with no gene match: 9. This CDR3 comprises 15 residues. Germline assignment: CDR1 MNHEY and CDR2 SVGAGI. In nucleotides, the CDR3 is TGTGCCAGCAGTTACCTAGGACAGGGTTTGGCTACGCAGTATTTT. Translation gives CASSYLGQGLATQYF.

V usage is TRBV10-3 and J usage is TRBJ1-2; 7 bases align to TRBD1. The V gene's germline CDR1 is ENHRY and CDR2 SYGVKD. This CDR3 is built from 13 residues. Trimming took 6 bases from V and 8 from J; bases not matched to a gene: 9. The CDR3 reads CAISQEGASGYTF. As DNA, the CDR3 is TGTGCCATCAGCCAGGAGGGGGCGAGCGGCTACACCTTC.

The sample holds one count of this clone. The rearrangement uses TRBV7-2 and TRBJ2-5; 12 nucleotides agree with TRBD2. The junction had 4 bases not matched to a gene; V was cut back by 4 bases and J by 4 bases. CDR3 length: 15 residues. Germline CDR1 is SGHTA and CDR2 is FQGNSA. CDR3 coding DNA: TGTGCCAGCAGCTCCACTAGCGGGGGGAGAGAGACCCAGTACTTC. This codes for CASSSTSGGRETQYF.

This clone was counted a single time. The chain recombines TRBV5-4 with TRBJ1-2, with 7 nucleotides matching TRBD1. V gave up 1 base and J gave up 3 bases; unmatched junction bases: 6. This CDR3 comprises 15 residues. Germline V CDR1 and CDR2: SGHNT, YYREEE (reference sequence). This CDR3 is CASSLTTGRDYGYTF. Here the CDR3 DNA reads TGTGCCAGCAGCTTGACGACAGGGAGAGACTATGGCTACACCTTC.

This sequence joins TRBV5-1 and TRBJ2-7, with D perhaps TRBD2 (5 bases). The V end was cut by 0 bases, the J end by 3 bases, with 10 bases between. Germline V lookup: CDR1 SGHRS, CDR2 YFSETQ. The CDR3 has 14 residues. CDR3 amino acids: CASSLAMGVYEQYF. For the CDR3, the DNA is TGCGCCAGCAGCTTGGCCATGGGAGTCTACGAGCAGTACTTC.

The chain links TRBV6-2 or TRBV6-3 to TRBJ2-2; 7 bases are shared with TRBD2. The V and J ends lost 5 bases and 8 bases, in that order; junction bases with no gene match: 8. The CDR3 is made up of 14 amino acids. CDR1 MNHEY and CDR2 SVGEGT come from the germline V gene. Here the CDR3 DNA reads TGTGCCAGCAGTGCGTACGCGGGGGATGGGGAGCTGTTTTTT. It is translated as CASSAYAGDGELFF.

CDR3 sequence reads: CASSLHNRQSTGELFF. The CDR3 DNA is TGTGCCAGCAGCTTGCATAACAGGCAATCCACCGGGGAGCTGTTTTTT. The chain combines TRBV5-4 with TRBJ2-2, with TRBD1 as a possible D gene (5 bases). The V end was cut by 1 base, the J end by 4 bases, with 14 bases between. Germline-derived CDR1 and CDR2 are SGHNT and YYREEE (reference sequence). The CDR3 is made up of 16 amino acids.

The J gene is TRBJ1-4, the V gene TRBV15, with 7 bases fitting TRBD1. Germline CDR1 LNHNV, CDR2 YYDKDF (reference sequence). The CDR3 is 15 amino acids. After removal of 2 bases from V and 8 bases from J, the junction contained 8 bases not matched to a gene. The CDR3, as DNA: TGTGCCACCAGCAGAACTGACAGGGCCCCCGAAAAACTGTTTTTT. This codes for CATSRTDRAPEKLFF. The complete variable domain, with remaining parts taken from reference TRBV15 and TRBJ1-4, reads DAMVIQNPRYQVTQFGKPVTLSCSQTLNHNVMYWYQQKSSQAPKLLFHYYDKDFNNEADTPDNFQSRRPNTSFCFLDIRSPGLGDTAMYLCATSRTDRAPEKLFFGSGTQLSVL.

V gene TRBV6-5 combines with J gene TRBJ1-1; tentatively, D is TRBD1 (6 bases). Looked up from germline, CDR1 is MNHEY and CDR2 is SVGAGI. This CDR3 has 14 residues. Trimming cost V 6 bases and J 3 bases, with 14 bases left between them. DNA for the CDR3: TGTGCCAGCAGCCAGAGACAGGACCACACTGAAGCTTTCTTT. Translating it yields CASSQRQDHTEAFF.